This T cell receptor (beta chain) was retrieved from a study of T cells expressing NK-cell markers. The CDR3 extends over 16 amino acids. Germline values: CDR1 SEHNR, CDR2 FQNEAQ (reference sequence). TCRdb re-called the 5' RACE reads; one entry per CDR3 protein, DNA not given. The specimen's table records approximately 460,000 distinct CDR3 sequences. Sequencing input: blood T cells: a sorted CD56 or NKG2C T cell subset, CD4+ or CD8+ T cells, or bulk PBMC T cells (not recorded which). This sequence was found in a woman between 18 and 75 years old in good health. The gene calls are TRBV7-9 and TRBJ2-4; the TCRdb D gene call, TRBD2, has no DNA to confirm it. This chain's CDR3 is CASSLALGVAKNIQYF.